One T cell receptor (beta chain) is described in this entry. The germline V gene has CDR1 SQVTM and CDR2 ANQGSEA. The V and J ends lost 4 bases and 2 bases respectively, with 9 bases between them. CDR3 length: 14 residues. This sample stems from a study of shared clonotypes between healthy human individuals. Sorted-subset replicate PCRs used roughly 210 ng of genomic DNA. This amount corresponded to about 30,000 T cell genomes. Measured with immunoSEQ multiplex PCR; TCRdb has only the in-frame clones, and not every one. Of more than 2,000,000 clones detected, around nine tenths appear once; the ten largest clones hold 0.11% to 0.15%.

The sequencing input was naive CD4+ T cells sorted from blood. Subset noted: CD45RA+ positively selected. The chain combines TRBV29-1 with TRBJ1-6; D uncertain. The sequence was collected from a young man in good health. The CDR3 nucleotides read TGCAGCGTTGTCCCCAGCCCCTATAATTCACCCCTCCACTTT. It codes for CSVVPSPYNSPLHF.